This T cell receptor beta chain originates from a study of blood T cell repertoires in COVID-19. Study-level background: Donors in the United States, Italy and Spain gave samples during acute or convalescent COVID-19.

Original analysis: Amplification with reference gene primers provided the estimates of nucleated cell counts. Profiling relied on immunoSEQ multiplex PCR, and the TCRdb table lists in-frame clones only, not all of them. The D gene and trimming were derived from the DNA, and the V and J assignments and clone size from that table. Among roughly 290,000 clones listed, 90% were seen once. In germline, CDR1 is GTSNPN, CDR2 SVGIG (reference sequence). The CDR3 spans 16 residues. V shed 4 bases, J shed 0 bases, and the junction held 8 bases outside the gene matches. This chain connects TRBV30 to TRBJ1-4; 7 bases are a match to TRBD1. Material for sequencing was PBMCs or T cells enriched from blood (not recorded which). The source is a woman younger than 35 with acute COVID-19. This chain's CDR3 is CAWKGGQLSTNEKLFF. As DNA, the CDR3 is TGTGCCTGGAAGGGGGGACAGTTATCAACTAATGAAAAACTGTTTTTT.